This TCR beta chain was found in a study of spatial heterogeneity in lung cancer. Study in general: Sequences of the beta chain were consistently detected in greater numbers than alpha-chain sequences. An average of more than ten raw reads was observed per unique TCR and UMI combination. Study outcomes and limitations: One measure, the expanded intratumoral alpha and beta TCR count, tracked tumor mutation counts.

The CDR3 covers 13 residues. Trimming removed 6 bases at V and 0 bases at J, with 9 bases between. Germline V gene sequence: CDR1 DFQATT, CDR2 SNEGSKA (reference sequence). In this sample, this clonotype turned up many times. The antigen remains unidentified. Time point indicated: sample taken at primary tumor resection. Unsorted whole RNA from tumor, nontumor lung or frozen PBMC underwent sequencing. A unique molecular identifier was carried by every single TCR cDNA molecule. TCRdb reanalysed the 5' RACE reads using MiXCR and keeps one entry per CDR3 protein. The data show about 7,700 distinct CDR3 sequences, about 9.9% seen once.

The chain has TRBV20-1 and TRBJ1-5; the D gene is possibly TRBD1 (5 bases). This TCR derives from a male donor with early-stage non-small cell lung cancer. The source material was lung tumor tissue, sampled at surgery. CDR3 in amino acids: CSAQGNSNQPQHF. CDR3 nucleotides: TGCAGTGCCCAGGGTAATAGCAATCAGCCCCAGCATTTT.